The entry below describes one T cell receptor (beta chain). It has no known antigen specificity. A much bigger clone sits one base away, suggesting this may be a read error. Libraries were made using 5' RACE. TCRdb names Illumina HiSeq 2500 as the instrument used. A second PCR of roughly 7 to 12 cycles was run with a J-beta primer mix and a sample-barcoded 5' primer. Each TCR beta cDNA molecule received a unique molecular identifier from a template-switch 5' adaptor carrying 12 random nucleotides. Each sample yielded at least 3 million CDR3-containing paired-end reads. First-strand cDNA was synthesized from all RNA with the Mint cDNA synthesis kit, primed by a TRBC-specific oligonucleotide. After uracil-DNA glycosylase treatment, a first 18-cycle PCR used universal primers M1SS and BC2_uni_R on all cDNA. Under the source paper's analysis protocol: Each sample was normalized by randomly selecting 1 million high-quality reads, each carrying a distinct molecular identifier. Reads with shared molecular identifiers were discarded instead of being binned into consensus sequences. CDR3 identification, clonotype clustering and error correction used MiTCR with a Q25 quality threshold and the strictest error-elimination algorithm. A nonparametric unseen species model with Euler transformation was used to estimate lower-bound total TCR beta diversity. TCRdb handled the public reads itself, with Q25 trimming in fastp and clone calling in MiXCR, and kept productive beta chains. Duplicate CDR3 protein sequences are folded into a single record with the most common DNA and genes. The V and J calls were not made by the authors but by TCRdb's processing. This sample comprises roughly 1,700,000 distinct CDR3 sequences, 28% of them detected only once. The ten biggest clones cover 6.5% to 8.5% of the sample.

The V and J ends are trimmed by 6 bases and 8 bases, leaving 11 bases between them. Per the germline V gene (reference sequence), SEHNR is the CDR1 and FQNEAQ is the CDR2. The CDR3 starts with the cysteine, ends with the phenylalanine, and has 12 residues. Here the CDR3 DNA is all that survives: 36 bases in frame from base 1. The data originate from a study of blood T cells in healthy people across ages (dated by TCRdb to between 2014 and 2017). Some background on the complete study: In model experiments, template switching captured about one uniquely barcoded TCR beta cDNA molecule for every two T cells. Using deep sequencing normalized with unique cDNA molecular identifiers, the study measured how TCR beta repertoire diversity changes with age. The donors were split into four age groups: young (average around 15 years), middle-aged (around 37), aged (about 62) and long-lived (roughly 88). To avoid experimental bias, donors of different ages were spread randomly across the sequencing lanes. For two donors (one aged 18 to 29 and one aged 80 or older), the study analyzed two additional independent replicas of 1 million unique cDNA reads from the same blood draw. Study-wide conclusions, independent of this receptor: As age increased, observed TCR beta diversity per million T cells dropped in a roughly linear way, and a significant reduction was already evident by age around 41. Conclusive comparison of naive and antigen-experienced compartments was prevented by the profiling of bulk unsorted PBMCs. Compared with the aged group, the long-lived group had more naive CD4+ T cells, fewer expanded clones and increased TCR diversity, a pattern suggesting age selection. The CMV infection status of donors was not known, potentially confounding age-related changes in expanded clonotypes. There was a strong correlation between observed TCR beta diversity and the percentage of naive T cells measured by flow cytometry. Estimates of total diversity based on one million sequenced T cells were regarded as lower bounds and as underestimates.

The donors were roughly 40 Caucasian individuals from Russia, aged roughly 6 to 100 years, who were systemically healthy. Each donor gave approximately 10 milliliters of peripheral blood, collected into EDTA-treated Vacutainer tubes. PBMCs were isolated by Ficoll-Paque density-gradient centrifugation, with at least 6.5 million obtained per sample. Trizol reagent was used to extract total RNA from the PBMCs, yielding at least 5 micrograms per sample. For every donor, flow cytometry on a PBMC aliquot measured the percentage of naive CD45RAhigh/CD27high T cells. The sample was blood. The TCR was taken from a woman aged 30 to 39 in good health. The V and J segments used are TRBV7-9 and TRBJ2-1; perhaps TRBD2 is the D gene, with 6 bases matching. The bases are TGTGCCAGCAGTTCAAGGGAGGATGAGCAGTTCTTC. It specifies CASSSREDEQFF.